The T cell receptor beta chain described here comes from a study of T-cell reconstitution after alpha-beta-depleted transplantation in children. Molecular barcoding with unique molecular identifiers was used for the TCRbeta library. TCRdb called the PCR reads again in MiXCR, with one record for every CDR3 protein. The data contain around 400,000 distinct CDR3 sequences, around 21% of them singletons. Between the trimmed V and J ends, which lost 7 bases and 6 bases, there was a span of 9 bases. CDR3 size: 11 residues. There are a few counts of this clonotype. The clonotype originates from a human donor who donated a stem cell graft to a child with acute myeloid leukemia. Source: PBMCs from the stem cell graft donor, taken from the stem cell graft. The chain is built from TRBV12-3 or TRBV12-4 and TRBJ1-2; no firm D call. DNA for the CDR3: TGTGCCAGCACCCCGTTGGATGGCTACACCTTC. Protein sequence: CASTPLDGYTF.